The sequence of this TCR beta chain was determined in a study of CD8 T cells in Susac syndrome. Study context: There were Susac syndrome patients who were therapy-naive at blood draw, others on corticosteroids, and others on intravenous immunoglobulin alone.

The RNA, about 0.5 to 1 ug, was put through reverse transcription using random hexamers. TCRdb redid the calling of the immunoSEQ multiplex PCR reads with MiXCR, one entry per CDR3 protein. The sample has 170,000 or so distinct CDR3 sequences; 95% to 97% are singletons. The TEMRA cells underwent FACS enrichment, while the CD8+ and CD4+ T cells underwent negative isolation. Germline CDR1 SEHNR, CDR2 FQNEAQ (reference sequence). Trimming left V 5 bases short and J 3 bases short, with 11 bases between. CDR3 size: 13 residues. Sequencing was done on a sample of CD4+ T cells from PBMCs. This receptor was obtained from a human donor with Susac syndrome. The chain combines TRBV7-9 with TRBJ2-7, with a possible D match to TRBD2 (5 bases). The CDR3 protein is CASSHGLLYEQYF. CDR3 nucleotide sequence: TGTGCCAGCAGCCATGGACTTCTCTACGAGCAGTACTTC.